This passage covers 26 T cell receptor beta chains from one sample sequenced in a study of cytomegalovirus exposure and HLA in healthy donors. Amplification used 60 Vbeta primers and 13 Jbeta primers. TCRdb's copy holds only in-frame clones and misses some; the assay was immunoSEQ multiplex PCR. The sample has roughly 140,000 clones, 77% seen once. The sequenced material came from PBMCs. The receptors come from a woman in her 50s in good health and CMV-seronegative.

This clone was seen a handful of times. This chain links TRBV7-8 with TRBJ1-2; no definite D call. The CDR3 consists of 16 residues. The germline gives CDR1 SGHVS, CDR2 FQNEAQ. V was shortened by 5 bases and J by 0 bases, with 16 bases between the two germline ends. The CDR3 nucleotides read TGTGCCAGCAGCCAAGGGCAGGTGGGAGCTAACTATGGCTACACCTTC. It is translated as CASSQGQVGANYGYTF.

This clone appeared a single time. This chain uses TRBV7-9 with TRBJ2-2; D perhaps matches TRBD2 (6 bases). With 5 bases removed from V and 1 base from J, the gap between germline ends came to 17 bases. The germline gives CDR1 SEHNR, CDR2 FQNEAQ (reference sequence). CDR3 length equals 17 residues. In DNA, the CDR3 is TGTGCCAGCAGCCCCTGGATTATAGCGGAGAACACCGGGGAGCTGTTTTTT. Its translation is CASSPWIIAENTGELFF.

This chain joins TRBV6-5 and TRBJ1-6, with D possibly matching TRBD1 (6 bases). CDR1 and CDR2 from the germline V gene are MNHEY and SVGAGI. The CDR3 is made up of 13 amino acids. V was cut by 8 bases and J by 5 bases, with 10 bases left in between. This CDR3 reads CASSWTDNSPLHF. DNA for the CDR3: TGTGCCAGCTCGTGGACAGATAATTCACCCCTCCACTTT.

The chain has TRBV30 and TRBJ1-1, with unresolved D. Germline CDR1 reads GTSNPN; CDR2 reads SVGIG (reference sequence). Trimming left V 0 bases short and J 4 bases short, with 9 bases between. The CDR3 has 13 amino acids. Here the CDR3 reads CAWSVSGVTEAFF. The CDR3 nucleotides read TGTGCCTGGAGTGTATCGGGTGTCACTGAAGCTTTCTTT.

The CDR3 DNA follows: TGTGCCAGCAGCTTGTGGGGTGGGGACAAAGAGTACTTC. Translating gives CASSLWGGDKEYF. The V gene is TRBV5-5, the J gene TRBJ2-7, with a possible D match to TRBD1 (6 bases). Germline-derived CDR1 and CDR2 are SGHKS and YYEKEE (reference sequence). Trimming removed 1 base from V and 11 bases from J, with 16 bases in between. The CDR3 length is 13 residues.

This clone came up a few times. V usage is TRBV11-1 and J usage is TRBJ1-6; TRBD1 agrees at 8 bases. CDR1 and CDR2 (germline): SGHAT, FQDESV (reference sequence). V shed 3 bases and J 7 bases; nucleotides not matched to a gene: 5. CDR3 length: 15 amino acids. The DNA of the CDR3 is TGTGCCAGCAGCTTTGACAGGGGTGGCAATTCACCCCTCCACTTT. Translated: CASSFDRGGNSPLHF.

The V gene is TRBV5-6, the J gene TRBJ2-3, with D maybe TRBD2 (6 bases). Trimming stripped 4 bases from V and 3 bases from J, with 12 bases between. CDR1 and CDR2 (germline): SGHDT, YYEEEE. This CDR3 region has 14 residues. The chain's CDR3 is CASSAGSETDTQYF. The CDR3 nucleotides are TGTGCCAGCAGCGCGGGGTCGGAAACAGATACGCAGTATTTT.

The rearrangement joins TRBV9 to TRBJ1-5; D uncertain. The V end lost 4 bases, the J end lost 1 base, and 9 bases lay between the germline ends. CDR3 size: 14 residues. Looked up from germline, CDR1 is SGDLS and CDR2 is YYNGEE. The DNA for the CDR3 is TGTGCCAGCAGCCGGGGTGCCAGCAATCAGCCCCAGCATTTT. This codes for CASSRGASNQPQHF.

The V and J genes are TRBV19 and TRBJ1-5, with 9 bases lining up with TRBD1. Germline V CDR1 and CDR2: LNHDA, SQIVND (reference sequence). V lost 11 bases, J lost 1 base, and 6 bases stayed unmatched. This CDR3 has 14 residues. DNA for the CDR3: TGTGCCGGAGGGACAGGGCTCAGCAATCAGCCCCAGCATTTT. Translated: CAGGTGLSNQPQHF.

The V gene is TRBV19, the J gene TRBJ2-5, with 10 nucleotides matching TRBD2. V trimming: 1 base; J trimming: 5 bases; junction bases outside the gene matches: 4. CDR1 is LNHDA, CDR2 SQIVND, per germline (reference sequence). This CDR3 region has 15 residues. DNA for the CDR3: TGTGCCAGTAGTATAGGACTAGCGGGTGGGGAGACCCAGTACTTC. Translation: CASSIGLAGGETQYF.

V gene TRBV5-1 combines with J gene TRBJ1-1, with 9 bases fitting TRBD1. Looked up from germline, CDR1 is SGHRS and CDR2 is YFSETQ. Trimming took 4 bases from V and 0 from J; bases not matched to a gene: 13. This CDR3 spans 18 amino acids. The CDR3 protein is CASSDRQGVPRMNTEAFF. The CDR3 nucleotides read TGCGCCAGCAGCGACCGACAGGGGGTGCCCCGTATGAACACTGAAGCTTTCTTT.

The rearrangement uses TRBV4-1 and TRBJ2-7, with 9 bases fitting TRBD1. Germline V gene lookup returns CDR1 MGHRA and CDR2 YSYEKL. The CDR3 length is 15 residues. The V gene end was trimmed by 3 bases and the J gene end by 0 bases; junction bases not matched to a gene: 3. CDR3 sequence (DNA): TGCGCCAGCAGCCAGCCGACAGGGGGCTCCTACGAGCAGTACTTC. It yields the protein CASSQPTGGSYEQYF.

The genes are TRBV5-6 and TRBJ2-5, with a possible D match to TRBD2 (5 bases). The V end was cut by 4 bases, the J end by 4 bases, with 23 bases between. This CDR3 contains 17 residues. Germline values: CDR1 SGHDT, CDR2 YYEEEE. The CDR3 sequence is CASSPPRRTGWGETQYF. The CDR3 DNA is TGTGCCAGCAGCCCCCCGCGGCGGACGGGATGGGGAGAGACCCAGTACTTC.

The gene calls are TRBV12-5 and TRBJ2-2, with 7 bases that match TRBD1. The CDR3 covers 16 residues. Germline CDR1 and CDR2: LGHNT and FRNRAP. The V and J ends lost 6 bases and 3 bases, in that order; junction bases with no gene match: 10. CDR3 residues: CASGQSRGRDTGELFF. CDR3 in DNA: TGTGCTAGTGGCCAAAGTAGGGGGCGGGACACCGGGGAGCTGTTTTTT.

This clone was seen a handful of times. The rearrangement uses TRBV4-1 and TRBJ2-2; possibly TRBD2 for D (5 bases). The V end lost 1 base, the J end lost 5 bases, and 14 bases lay between the germline ends. CDR1 and CDR2 (germline): MGHRA, YSYEKL. The length of the CDR3 is 16 residues. CDR3 bases: TGCGCCAGCAGCCAAGTGGCGACTACGGGGACCGGGGAGCTGTTTTTT. Encoded protein: CASSQVATTGTGELFF.

CDR3 coding DNA: TGTGCCAGCAGCCTCCGGACTAACCAAGAGACCCAGTACTTC. This encodes CASSLRTNQETQYF. The chain carries TRBV7-2 and TRBJ2-5; D perhaps matches TRBD2 (6 bases). Germline CDR1 SGHTA, CDR2 FQGNSA. This CDR3 region has 14 residues. V lost 5 bases to trimming and J lost 0 bases, with 10 bases between them.

The rearrangement links TRBV27 to TRBJ1-6; TRBD1 agrees at 8 bases. The CDR3 spans 18 residues. CDR1 and CDR2 from the germline V gene are MNHEY and SMNVEV (reference sequence). V shed 5 bases, J shed 7 bases, and the junction held 16 bases outside the gene matches. The CDR3 nucleotides read TGTGCCAGCAGTATGACTCCCACCGGGACAGGAGGAAATTCACCCCTCCACTTT. Its protein is CASSMTPTGTGGNSPLHF.

The V call is TRBV10-2, the J call TRBJ1-3; 7 nucleotides line up with TRBD1. Looked up from germline, CDR1 is WSHSY and CDR2 is SAAADI. This CDR3 region has 14 residues. Germline trimming cut 5 bases from V and 4 bases from J; bases unmatched to any gene: 5. CDR3 DNA: TGCGCCAGCAGTTTGGCGGGACAGGGAAACACCATATATTTT. Amino acids: CASSLAGQGNTIYF.

This clone turned up a few times. The rearrangement uses TRBV11-3 and TRBJ2-2; D might be TRBD1 (6 bases). Germline CDR1 and CDR2: SGHNT and YENEEA. CDR3 size: 15 residues. V dropped 4 bases and J dropped 2 bases, with 11 bases sitting between them. The CDR3 spells CASSSNRVNTGELFF. The DNA for the CDR3 is TGTGCCAGCAGCTCTAACAGGGTCAACACCGGGGAGCTGTTTTTT.

This clone appeared once. The chain is built from TRBV5-1 and TRBJ1-1, with D possibly being TRBD1 (5 bases). From germline, CDR1 is SGHRS and CDR2 YFSETQ. The V gene lost 9 bases and the J gene lost 7 bases, with 16 bases spanning the gap. The CDR3 length is 12 residues. CDR3 nucleotides: TGCGCCAACCTCGGGGCGGGGGATGAAGCTTTCTTT. It yields the protein CANLGAGDEAFF.

The chain combines TRBV7-2 with TRBJ1-6; D possibly corresponds to TRBD1 (6 bases). The CDR3 has 15 residues. V was clipped by 1 base and J by 6 bases, with 10 bases between them. CDR1 SGHTA and CDR2 FQGNSA come from the germline V gene. The CDR3 region has the DNA TGTGCCAGCAGCTTAGGGGACAAGCTTAATTCACCCCTCCACTTT. Translated, it gives CASSLGDKLNSPLHF.

This clone was seen a few times. The chain has TRBV7-2 and TRBJ1-2; a weak D match, TRBD1 (6 bases). V was shortened by 5 bases and J by 3 bases, with 10 bases between the two germline ends. The germline CDR1 and CDR2 sequences are SGHTA and FQGNSA. CDR3 length: 13 amino acids. The CDR3 region is CASSPDRDYGYTF. Written as DNA, the CDR3 is TGTGCCAGCAGCCCGGACAGAGACTATGGCTACACCTTC.

The V and J genes are TRBV7-8 and TRBJ1-5; possibly TRBD1 for D (5 bases). V lost 1 base, J lost 9 bases, and 13 bases lay in between. The CDR3 is 14 amino acids. The germline V gene has CDR1 SGHVS and CDR2 FQNEAQ. This CDR3 is CASSLGGRQRPQHF. CDR3 DNA sequence: TGTGCCAGCAGCTTAGGGGGCCGCCAAAGGCCCCAGCATTTT. Based on the CDR3 plus reference TRBV7-8 and TRBJ1-5, the full variable domain is GAGVSQSPRYKVAKRGQDVALRCDPISGHVSLFWYQQALGQGPEFLTYFQNEAQLDKSGLPSDRFFAERPEGSVSTLKIQRTQQEDSAVYLCASSLGGRQRPQHFGDGTRLSIL.

This clone was counted a single time. V is TRBV4-1 and J is TRBJ2-3; TRBD2 agrees at 8 bases. The junction had 7 bases not matched to a gene; V was cut back by 0 bases and J by 5 bases. The germline gives CDR1 MGHRA, CDR2 YSYEKL. This CDR3 has 16 residues. CDR3: CASSQDPSGGQDTQYF. CDR3 DNA sequence: TGCGCCAGCAGCCAAGACCCTTCGGGGGGGCAAGATACGCAGTATTTT.

This clone was counted a few times. One end of the junction fails to match germline, which may point to a read error. This sequence joins TRBV7-9 and TRBJ1-2; 10 nucleotides line up with TRBD1. CDR3 size: 15 residues. Germline assignment: CDR1 SEHNR and CDR2 FQNEAQ (reference sequence). The CDR3 DNA follows: TGTTCCAGCAGCTTTCCAAACCGGGACAGGGGATCTGGGACCTTC. Translated, it gives CSSSFPNRDRGSGTF.

CDR3 DNA sequence: TGCGCCAGCAGCGGTCACCGGGCCGGGGGGACTGAAGCTTTCTTT. Amino acids: CASSGHRAGGTEAFF. The rearrangement joins TRBV4-1 to TRBJ1-1, with a tentative D call TRBD1 (5 bases). The ends were cut back, 5 bases at V and 5 bases at J, with 18 bases in the middle. The CDR3 contains 15 residues. In germline, CDR1 is MGHRA, CDR2 YSYEKL.